The next 20 T cell receptor beta chains were all read from a single sample in a study of spatial heterogeneity in lung cancer. Study-wide results and caveats: Expanded intratumoral alpha and beta TCR counts tracked tumor mutation counts.

No antigens are known for them. Indicated time point: sample taken at primary tumor resection. TCRdb reprocessed the 5' RACE reads via MiXCR and lists one record per CDR3 protein. The top ten clones hold about 9.4% of a sample with 18,000 or so distinct CDR3 sequences, around 6.4% of them seen once. The source material was lung tumor tissue, sampled at surgery. The receptor set was obtained from a female donor with early-stage non-small cell lung cancer.

Of note for this clonotype: This beta chain came through as a stray read in a library set up for alpha chains, and its size says little. CDR3 sequence (DNA): TGTGCCAGCAGCAATACAGGGGGCCGGACCTACGAGCAGTACTTC. It encodes CASSNTGGRTYEQYF. The chain combines TRBV12-3 or TRBV12-4 with TRBJ2-7; TRBD1 agrees at 9 bases. The CDR3 contains 15 residues. The V segment lost 6 bases and the J segment 2 bases; nucleotides outside the gene matches: 8.

There are many counts of this clonotype. For a library built for alpha chains, this beta chain is a stray read; little rests on its size. This chain uses TRBV4-2 with TRBJ2-5; tentative D call: TRBD2 (6 bases). Germline CDR1 LGHNA, CDR2 YNFKEQ. The CDR3 extends over 16 amino acids. The ends were cut back, 3 bases at V and 5 bases at J, with 19 bases in the middle. The DNA of the CDR3 is TGTGCCAGCAGCCAGGGACGGGAGAAGGCAACGGAGACCCAGTACTTC. Protein sequence: CASSQGREKATETQYF.

This clonotype showed up many times. This beta chain lies outside the target of a library built for alpha chains; its clone size means little. The gene calls are TRBV4-2 and TRBJ2-3; no reliable D call. Trimming removed 0 bases at V and 3 bases at J, with 16 bases between. The CDR3 covers 17 residues. From germline, CDR1 is LGHNA and CDR2 YNFKEQ. The CDR3 protein is CASSQDLLGIVTDTQYF. The CDR3 coding sequence is TGTGCCAGCAGCCAAGATCTTTTAGGAATTGTGACAGATACGCAGTATTTT.

In its sample, this clonotype was seen many times. Because the library targeted alpha chains, this beta chain is an off-target read whose size means little. The chain carries TRBV19 and TRBJ2-6; no clear D gene. The CDR3 runs to 19 residues. Trimming pared 4 bases from V and 4 bases from J, leaving 23 bases between. The germline CDR1 and CDR2 sequences are LNHDA and SQIVND (reference sequence). CDR3 protein: CASSTKTSPDTAGANVLTF. The CDR3 nucleotides read TGTGCCAGTAGTACAAAGACGTCCCCCGACACGGCCGGGGCCAACGTCCTGACTTTC.

This clonotype was recorded at least ten times. Because the library targeted alpha chains, this beta chain is an off-target read whose size means little. This rearrangement joins TRBV5-6 to TRBJ2-3, with 12 bases aligning to TRBD2. Germline-derived CDR1 and CDR2 are SGHDT and YYEEEE. The CDR3 spans 16 residues. Trimming removed 3 bases from V and 4 bases from J; junction bases left unmatched: 6. The CDR3 DNA reads TGTGCCAGCAGCTCCTGGACTAGCGGGAACCCAGATACGCAGTATTTT. This codes for CASSSWTSGNPDTQYF.

This clonotype was recorded many times. This beta chain is a stray read from a library made for alpha chains; its abundance is not meaningful. J is TRBJ1-1 and V is TRBV2, with D perhaps matching TRBD1 (5 bases). CDR3 length equals 13 residues. V was shortened by 10 bases and J by 1 base, with 13 bases between the two germline ends. Per germline, CDR1 SNHLY and CDR2 FYNNEI. The CDR3 DNA is TGTGCCAACCCGACAGAGGAGAACACTGAAGCTTTCTTT. Translation gives CANPTEENTEAFF.

This clonotype came up many times. Within a library made for alpha chains, this beta chain is off target, and its count is uninformative. The CDR3 loop reads CASRDYERSPLHF. The CDR3 region has the DNA TGCGCCAGCAGAGATTACGAGCGTTCACCCCTCCACTTT. The V call is TRBV10-2, the J call TRBJ1-6; D remains ambiguous. The CDR3 consists of 13 residues. Germline CDR1 is WSHSY and CDR2 is SAAADI. With 6 bases removed from V and 9 bases from J, the gap between germline ends came to 12 bases.

This clonotype has a count of ten or more. This beta chain came through as a stray read in a library set up for alpha chains, and its size says little. The chain uses TRBV29-1 and TRBJ2-5, with D uncertain. This CDR3 contains 12 residues. CDR1 and CDR2 from the germline V gene are SQVTM and ANQGSEA. Trimming took off 6 bases at V and 4 bases at J, with 12 bases between the two ends. The CDR3 sequence: CSVGKFGETQYF. CDR3 coding DNA: TGCAGCGTCGGAAAATTTGGAGAGACCCAGTACTTC.

This clonotype was found many times. As an off-target read in a library built for alpha chains, this beta chain has a frequency of little significance. The V call is TRBV24-1, the J call TRBJ2-3; D is undetermined. Trimming pared 3 bases from V and 1 base from J, leaving 10 bases between. This CDR3 spans 15 amino acids. Germline CDR1 and CDR2: KGHDR and SFDVKD. CDR3 region: CATSDPSDGTDTQYF. For the CDR3, the DNA is TGTGCCACCAGTGATCCCTCCGACGGCACAGATACGCAGTATTTT.

This clonotype was observed many times. As an off-target read in a library built for alpha chains, this beta chain has a frequency of little significance. The chain joins TRBV5-1 to TRBJ2-1; D may be TRBD2 (5 bases). The CDR3 spans 14 residues. The V gene lost 0 bases and the J gene lost 8 bases, with 12 bases spanning the gap. From germline, CDR1 is SGHRS and CDR2 YFSETQ. CDR3 nucleotide sequence: TGCGCCAGCAGCTTGGAACGGGGTCACGATGAGCAGTTCTTC. This codes for CASSLERGHDEQFF. The whole variable domain, remainder taken from reference TRBV5-1 and TRBJ2-1, is KAGVTQTPRYLIKTRGQQVTLSCSPISGHRSVSWYQQTPGQGLQFLFEYFSETQRNKGNFPGRFSGRQFSNSRSEMNVSTLELGDSALYLCASSLERGHDEQFFGPGTRLTVL.

There are a few counts of this clonotype. Since it is a stray read in a library aimed at alpha chains, this beta chain has a size that is not meaningful. In nucleotides, the CDR3 is TGTGCCAGCACTCTCAGGGGTCTTGAAGTTCTCGGCGACACCGGGGAGCTGTTTTTT. Encoded protein: CASTLRGLEVLGDTGELFF. The V and J genes are TRBV28 and TRBJ2-2, with D possibly TRBD1 on 6 matching bases. Deletions cut 7 bases from V and 3 bases from J, with 27 bases between. Germline lookup yields CDR1 MDHEN and CDR2 SYDVKM. This CDR3 has 19 amino acids.

This clonotype was seen at least ten times. Because the library targeted alpha chains, this beta chain is an off-target read whose size means little. The chain uses TRBV27 and TRBJ1-3; D remains unclear. Deletions cut 2 bases from V and 2 bases from J, with 13 bases between. Germline CDR1 reads MNHEY; CDR2 reads SMNVEV (reference sequence). The CDR3 contains 16 residues. In DNA, the CDR3 is TGTGCCAGCAGTTTAGCTTGGGTCTCGACTGGAAACACCATATATTTT. Translating gives CASSLAWVSTGNTIYF.

This clonotype was picked up many times. This beta chain is an unintended read in a library built for alpha chains; its size means little. The rearrangement uses TRBV7-3 and TRBJ2-7, with D possibly TRBD2 on 6 matching bases. The V and J ends lost 5 bases and 6 bases respectively, with 8 bases between them. The CDR3 is 11 residues long. From germline, CDR1 is SGHTA and CDR2 FQGTGA. The CDR3: CASSDGSEQYF. The DNA of the CDR3 is TGTGCCAGCAGCGACGGGAGCGAGCAGTACTTC.

This clonotype has at least ten counts. This beta chain is a stray sequence in a library constructed for alpha chains; its clone size is not meaningful. This chain links TRBV7-9 with TRBJ2-2; 8 bases line up with TRBD2. This CDR3 is 14 amino acids long. Germline CDR1 is SEHNR and CDR2 is FQNEAQ (reference sequence). After removal of 7 bases from V and 9 bases from J, the junction contained 10 bases not matched to a gene. The chain's CDR3 is CASKAGGLSWELFF. The CDR3, as DNA: TGTGCCAGCAAGGCGGGAGGACTGTCTTGGGAGCTGTTTTTT.

This clonotype has at least ten counts. This beta chain is an off-target read within a library intended for alpha chains, so its frequency means little. The chain combines TRBV28 with TRBJ1-4; 7 nucleotides line up with TRBD1. V was pared by 5 bases and J by 4 bases, with 7 bases of the junction left unmatched. Germline V gene sequence: CDR1 MDHEN, CDR2 SYDVKM. The CDR3 is made up of 15 amino acids. The CDR3 loop is CASSKQTGFNEKLFF. The CDR3 DNA sequence: TGTGCCAGCAGTAAACAGACAGGGTTTAATGAAAAACTGTTTTTT.

This clonotype has ten or more counts. This beta chain appears as a stray read in a library generated for alpha chains; its size is not informative. V usage is TRBV28 and J usage is TRBJ2-7, with unresolved D. CDR1 is MDHEN, CDR2 SYDVKM, per germline. The CDR3 has 12 amino acids. The V end lost 5 bases, the J end lost 9 bases, and 14 bases lay between the germline ends. The CDR3 DNA sequence: TGTGCCAGCAGTCCCCTCGTAAAAACGCAGTACTTC. Translating gives CASSPLVKTQYF.

This clonotype was recorded at least ten times. The library was built for alpha chains, so this beta chain is an off-target read and its size means little. This chain links TRBV2 with TRBJ1-6; 8 bases agree with TRBD1. Germline CDR1 and CDR2: SNHLY and FYNNEI. The CDR3 runs to 13 residues. The V segment lost 5 bases and the J segment 11 bases; nucleotides outside the gene matches: 5. CDR3 sequence (DNA): TGTGCCAGCAGTTCAGGGGGCTGGACACCCCTCCACTTT. This sequence encodes CASSSGGWTPLHF.

In this sample, this clonotype is medium-sized (0.01 to 0.1%). Within a library made for alpha chains, this beta chain is off target, and its count is uninformative. The rearrangement uses TRBV28 and TRBJ1-1, with D perhaps TRBD1 (5 bases). Trimming left V 6 bases short and J 1 base short, with 12 bases between. The CDR3 has 14 residues. Germline V lookup: CDR1 MDHEN, CDR2 SYDVKM. The CDR3 coding sequence is TGTGCCAGCAGGTTTGGTGGGGCGAACACTGAAGCTTTCTTT. Encoded protein: CASRFGGANTEAFF.

This clonotype has ten or more counts. This beta chain appears as a stray read in a library generated for alpha chains; its size is not informative. This sequence joins TRBV29-1 and TRBJ2-5, with D tentatively TRBD1 (7 bases). CDR3 length equals 13 residues. Per the germline V gene, CDR1 is SQVTM and CDR2 is ANQGSEA. V was cut by 2 bases and J by 5 bases, with 12 bases left in between. The CDR3, as DNA: TGCAGCGTTGAACAGGGGGGTGTCGAGACCCAGTACTTC. Its translation: CSVEQGGVETQYF.

Many counts were recorded for this clonotype. This beta chain represents an off-target read in a library built for alpha chains; its size is of limited meaning. The rearrangement links TRBV9 to TRBJ2-3; perhaps TRBD2 as D (6 bases). V lost 4 bases and J 1 base, leaving 16 bases between the germline ends. The CDR3 totals 16 residues. The V gene's germline CDR1 is SGDLS and CDR2 YYNGEE. CDR3 sequence: CASSSGLGGGTDTQYF. The CDR3 DNA follows: TGTGCCAGCAGCTCCGGACTGGGGGGAGGCACAGATACGCAGTATTTT.